This T cell receptor beta chain is drawn from a study of cytomegalovirus exposure and HLA in healthy donors (dated by TCRdb to about 2017). Regarding the complete study: According to an earlier analysis of 587 of the donors, 150 million to 200 million T cells yielded 117 million unique TCR beta sequences and approximately 300 Gb of sequence data. Because of strong linkage in the cohort, roughly five DR-DQ haplotypes were treated as single units for association and clustering. In an earlier analysis of around 540 of the donors, high-throughput TCR beta sequencing was used to judge whether each TCR beta V gene segment behaved as functional or pseudogenic. Typing coverage varied by locus: roughly 629-640 donors for A, B, C, DRB1 and DQB1; approximately 520 for DQA1; more than 600 for DPA1; roughly 450 for DPB1. HLA typing covered class I and class II loci at four-digit resolution. To study patterns of TCR occurrence, a later analysis re-analyzed previously published TCR beta repertoires from just over 650 donors and added high-resolution HLA genotyping. The aim of the study was to test whether cataloging public T cell receptors could identify signatures of past pathogen exposure. On average, roughly 250,000 unique TCR beta nucleotide sequences were sequenced per donor among some 420 genotyped donors of the cohort, with roughly 18% of those sequences being non-productive. Of the roughly 400 genotyped donors, around 81% fell in the genetic ancestry cluster associated with self-reported Caucasian donors. High-throughput TCR immunosequencing, statistical association of individual TCRs with disease status, and machine learning were combined to predict cytomegalovirus infection status. A separate validation cohort of approximately 120 different subjects was used in addition to the approximately 610-subject first cohort. Every discovery cohort repertoire had been produced on one sequencing platform. Donor age, sex, ethnicity and CMV serostatus were compiled alongside the repertoire data. A later genetic analysis used genome-wide SNP genotypes for 398 of the 666 donors, treating that subset as a discovery cohort. The later analysis used no new phenotypic data to find candidate immune exposures, relying instead on TCR beta sequences and their occurrence across donors. Around 320 gigabases of sequencing data and 70 million to 100 million unique TCR sequences were included in an early release covering several hundred HLA-typed donors. The study profiled the T cell repertoires of hundreds of subjects by immunosequencing and related them to cytomegalovirus serostatus.

The cohort consisted of hundreds of healthy bone marrow donors. All cohort members were sampled while nominally healthy, although unrecorded immune exposures were likely present. The donor was CMV seronegative and was included in the group of about 400 seronegative cohort members. Every donor gave a peripheral blood sample, and the peripheral blood mononuclear cells from that sample were used for TCR beta sequencing. The Qiagen DNeasy Blood Extraction Kit was used to extract genomic DNA from the blood cell samples. Results the study describes overall, beyond this receptor: This cohort had only TCR beta chains sequenced, and the lack of alpha or paired-chain data limited which features could be detected. Because HLA typing was unavailable for some donors at each locus, only the typed subset was used in association tests. Most CMV-associated TCR beta chains appeared to be HLA-restricted in a later analysis, and the HLA associations seemed to be driven largely by CMV exposure. A cluster of highly shared sequence variants was judged likely to be a technical artifact of the sequencing pipeline. A later analysis found that TCR association rates varied across HLA loci, with DRB1 alleles showing the most associated TCRs and HLA-C alleles the fewest. In an earlier analysis of 500 to 650 of the donors, most TCR beta V segments appeared in productive rearrangements about 87% or about 30% of the time, broadly matching IMGT annotations. Assigning TCR associations to individual alleles was difficult when HLA alleles, especially DR and DQ, strongly co-occurred. In a later analysis, several top co-occurrence clusters were reported to appear linked to parvovirus B19, influenza, CMV and Epstein-Barr virus. The earlier analysis of 450 to 700 of the donors excluded approximately 17 rarely observed V segments, including chromosome 9 orphons, because counts were too low. A few of the identified cytomegalovirus-associated TCR beta chains were confirmed in vitro to be specific for cytomegalovirus antigens. It was suggested by the authors that the approach could potentially be generalized to other disease states and immunological phenotypes. In the study, approximately 160 TCR beta chains were listed as associated with cytomegalovirus. Correlated functional status among segregating V segments might reflect linkage disequilibrium, but an unknown experimental factor could not be ruled out. V-gene and J-gene trimming of TCR beta chains was associated with a missense DCLRE1C variant in a later genetic analysis, and the association was replicated in an independent cohort. The 87-base-pair reads could not distinguish some IMGT-functional V segments, including TRBV6-2 and TRBV6-3, so those segments were excluded. A further reported finding was that TCR beta sequences accurately predicted the HLA-A and HLA-B alleles for most subjects in the first cohort. The only immune exposure information available for the cohort was CMV serostatus. While some public TCRs were present in many individuals, most TCR sequences turned up only very rarely across donors. Compared with the roughly 700-donor mean, donors in an Asian-associated ancestry cluster had fewer N-insertions in productive TCRs, according to a later genetic analysis. A later analysis found that HLA-associated TCR beta chains were more clonally expanded and had lower generation probabilities than equally common non-associated chains. The classifier was reported to diagnose cytomegalovirus status with high specificity and sensitivity in both the original cohort and the validation cohort. At a false discovery rate of 0.05, a later analysis linked under 20,000 TCR beta sequences to specific HLA alleles. Sequencing depth was assumed to be roughly uniform across donors in the presence/absence analyses, though that assumption may not hold.

Libraries came from the immunoSEQ multiplex PCR assay. The multiplex PCR relied on a mix of 60 forward primers for TCR Vbeta segments and 13 reverse primers for TCR Jbeta segments. A multiplex PCR assay on genomic DNA amplified the CDR3 region of rearranged TCR beta genes. The Illumina HiSeq System was used to sequence the amplified TCR beta libraries as 87-base-pair reads. In the source study's methods: A later analysis tallied 75 million to 85 million unique TCR beta chains across the 600 to 700 repertoires, and around 9.9 million of those chains were shared by two or more donors. Raw reads were error-corrected and collapsed into unique sequences with a nearest-neighbor algorithm that merged closely related sequences to remove PCR and sequencing errors. To assign V, D and J gene segments, CDR3 sequences were aligned to IMGT reference sequences. For a sequence to be retained, a match of at least six nucleotides to both a V gene segment and a J gene segment was required. Rearrangements were classified as productive when the CDR3 lacked stop codons and remained in frame with V and J, and all other rearrangements were classified as non-productive. Following IMGT convention, CDR3 was defined as the stretch from the second conserved V-encoded cysteine up to the conserved J-encoded phenylalanine. Sequences without an unambiguous match to a single V gene segment were excluded from the earlier analysis of over 500 of the donors. An earlier analysis of several hundred of the donors called V segments functional above 56.7% productive rearrangements and segregating when the between-donor standard deviation exceeded 5%. To diagnose cytomegalovirus status from the catalog of TCR beta chain sequences, a statistical classification framework was built. In a later analysis, V and J genes were assigned by comparing TCR nucleotide sequences against IMGT/GENE-DB human TR gene sequences. The TCRdist pipeline was used in a later analysis to assign CDR3 sequences and most-parsimonious VDJ recombination scenarios. In a later analysis, each TCR beta chain was defined by its CDR3 amino acid sequence together with its V-gene family, and reads lacking a unique V-gene family were excluded. In a later analysis, approximately 590 highly shared, low-generation-probability nucleotide sequences were removed to address suspected cross-contamination and a sequencing artifact. A later analysis calculated a clonal expansion index for each public chain from normalized within-repertoire ranks of inferred template counts. In a later analysis, generation probabilities were computed using a VDJ recombination model fitted to out-of-frame rearrangements, and the results were checked against IGoR. A later analysis scored TCR-TCR, TCR-HLA and TCR-CMV co-occurrence with hypergeometric tests, applying a repertoire-size bias correction to TCR pairs. A later analysis estimated false discovery rates by permuting HLA or CMV assignments 20 times. In a later analysis, co-occurring TCRs were grouped using DBSCAN, with TCRdist sequence similarity added in when clustering inside HLA-allele-positive subsets. Repertoires with fewer than 30,000 or more than 120,000 public chains, plus five repertoires with anomalous nucleotide sharing, were excluded from co-occurrence clustering. The table was pulled from immuneACCESS by TCRdb, which kept in-frame rearrangements only. Such tables lose some clones; where checked, under half of the loss comes from unresolved V genes, and the rest has no known cause. V, J and clone size reflect that table, while D and trimming were determined from the DNA. Present in this sample are roughly 160,000 clones, over 60% of which were seen just once. Approximately 3% of the sample rests with the top ten.

CDR1 and CDR2, per the germline V gene (reference sequence), are MNHEY and SMNVEV. The junction shows trimming of 6 bases on V and 7 bases on J, plus 24 bases between the germline ends. The CDR3 sequence holds 17 residues, the cysteine and phenylalanine included. The entry retains the CDR3 DNA only, 51 bases that are in frame from base 1. About this clone: What this receptor recognizes is not known. Within one base of it there is no much larger clone, and no base qualities were kept.

The clonotype originates from a woman aged 25-40 years in good health and CMV-seronegative. Sequencing was carried out using PBMCs. This sequence uses TRBV27 and TRBJ2-2; the D gene is possibly TRBD2, with 6 bases matching. The sequence in DNA is TGTGCCAGCAGCACAACTGGAGGGCCTCAATCCGGCGGGGAGCTGTTTTTT. It is translated as CASSTTGGPQSGGELFF.